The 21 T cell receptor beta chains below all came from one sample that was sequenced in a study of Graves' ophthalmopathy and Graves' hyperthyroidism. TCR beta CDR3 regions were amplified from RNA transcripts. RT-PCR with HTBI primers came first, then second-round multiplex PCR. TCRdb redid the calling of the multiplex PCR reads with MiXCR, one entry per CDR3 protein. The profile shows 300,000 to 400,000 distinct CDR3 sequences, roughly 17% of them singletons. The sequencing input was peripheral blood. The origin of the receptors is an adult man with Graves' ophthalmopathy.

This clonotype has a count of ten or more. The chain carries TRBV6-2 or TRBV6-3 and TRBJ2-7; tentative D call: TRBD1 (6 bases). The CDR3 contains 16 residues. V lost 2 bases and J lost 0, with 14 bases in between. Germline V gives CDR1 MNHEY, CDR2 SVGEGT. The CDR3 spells CASSYRTVLASYEQYF. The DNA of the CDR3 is TGTGCCAGCAGTTACCGGACAGTCCTTGCCTCCTACGAGCAGTACTTC.

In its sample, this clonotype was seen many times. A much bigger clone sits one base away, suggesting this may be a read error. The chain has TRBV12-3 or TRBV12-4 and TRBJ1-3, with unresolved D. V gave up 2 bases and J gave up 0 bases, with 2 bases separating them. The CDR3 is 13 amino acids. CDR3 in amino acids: CASSLISGNTIYF. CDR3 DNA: TGTGCCAGCAGTTTAATCTCTGGAAACACCATATATTTT.

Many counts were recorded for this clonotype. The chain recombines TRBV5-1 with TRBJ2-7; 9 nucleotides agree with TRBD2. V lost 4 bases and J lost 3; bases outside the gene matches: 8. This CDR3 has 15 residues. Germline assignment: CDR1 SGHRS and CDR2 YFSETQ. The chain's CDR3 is CASSNGLATVYEQYF. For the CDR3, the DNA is TGCGCCAGCAGCAATGGACTAGCGACCGTCTACGAGCAGTACTTC.

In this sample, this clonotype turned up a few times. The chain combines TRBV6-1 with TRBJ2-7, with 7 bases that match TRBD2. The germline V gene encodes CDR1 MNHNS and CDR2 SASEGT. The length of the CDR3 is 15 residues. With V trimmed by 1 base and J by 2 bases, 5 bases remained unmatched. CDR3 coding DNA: TGTGCCAGCAGTGAAGGCGGGAGAGGAACCTACGAGCAGTACTTC. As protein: CASSEGGRGTYEQYF.

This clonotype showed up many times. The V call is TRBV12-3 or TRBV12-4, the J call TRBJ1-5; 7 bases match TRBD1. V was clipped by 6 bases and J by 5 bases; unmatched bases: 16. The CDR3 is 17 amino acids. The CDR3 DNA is TGTGCCAGCAGCTCCACCCGACAGGGTAGGGGGGATCAGCCCCAGCATTTT. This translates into CASSSTRQGRGDQPQHF.

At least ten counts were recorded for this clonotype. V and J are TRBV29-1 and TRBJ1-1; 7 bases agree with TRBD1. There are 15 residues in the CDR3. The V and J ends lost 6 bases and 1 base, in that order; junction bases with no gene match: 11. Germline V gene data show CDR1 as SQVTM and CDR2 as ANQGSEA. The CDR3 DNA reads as TGCAGCGTAGTCAAGACAGGGTGGAGGAACACTGAAGCTTTCTTT. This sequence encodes CSVVKTGWRNTEAFF.

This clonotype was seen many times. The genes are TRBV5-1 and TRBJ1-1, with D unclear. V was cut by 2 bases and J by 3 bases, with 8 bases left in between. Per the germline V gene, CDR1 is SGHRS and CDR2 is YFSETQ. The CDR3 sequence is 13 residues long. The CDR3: CASSFPSHTEAFF. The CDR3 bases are TGCGCCAGCAGCTTCCCCAGTCACACTGAAGCTTTCTTT.

CDR3 region: CASSLTSPTGGEQYF. The CDR3 DNA follows: TGTGCCAGCAGTCTTACCTCCCCGACAGGGGGCGAGCAGTACTTC. The chain links TRBV12-3 or TRBV12-4 to TRBJ2-7; 9 bases are a match to TRBD1. J gave up 6 bases and V 5 bases, and 11 bases lay outside the gene matches. This CDR3 has 15 amino acids.

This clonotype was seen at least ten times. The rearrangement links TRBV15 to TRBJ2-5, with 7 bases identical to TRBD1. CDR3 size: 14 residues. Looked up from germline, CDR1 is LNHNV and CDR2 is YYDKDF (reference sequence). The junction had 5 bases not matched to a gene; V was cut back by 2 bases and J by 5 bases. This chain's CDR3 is CATSRSTGLETQYF. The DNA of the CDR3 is TGTGCCACCAGCAGATCGACAGGGTTGGAGACCCAGTACTTC.

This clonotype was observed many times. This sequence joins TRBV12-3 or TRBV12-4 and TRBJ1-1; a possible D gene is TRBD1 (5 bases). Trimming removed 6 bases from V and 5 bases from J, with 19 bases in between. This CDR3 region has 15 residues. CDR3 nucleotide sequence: TGTGCCAGCAGGCCAAATCCGGGGGGGATTACTGAAGCTTTCTTT. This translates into CASRPNPGGITEAFF.

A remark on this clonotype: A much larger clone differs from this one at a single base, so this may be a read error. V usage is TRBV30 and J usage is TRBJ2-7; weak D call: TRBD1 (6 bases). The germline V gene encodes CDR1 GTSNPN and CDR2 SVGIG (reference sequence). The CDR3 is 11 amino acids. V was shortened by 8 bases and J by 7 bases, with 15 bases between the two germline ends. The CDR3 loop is CARAQGSEQYF. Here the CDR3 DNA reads TGTGCCAGGGCCCAGGGGAGTGAGCAGTACTTC.

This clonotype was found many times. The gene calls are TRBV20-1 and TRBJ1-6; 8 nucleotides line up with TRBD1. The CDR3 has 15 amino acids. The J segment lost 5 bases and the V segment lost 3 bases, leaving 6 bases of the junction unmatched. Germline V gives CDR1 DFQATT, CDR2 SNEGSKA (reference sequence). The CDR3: CSASPQGADNSPLHF. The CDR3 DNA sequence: TGCAGTGCTAGCCCCCAGGGGGCGGATAATTCACCCCTCCACTTT.

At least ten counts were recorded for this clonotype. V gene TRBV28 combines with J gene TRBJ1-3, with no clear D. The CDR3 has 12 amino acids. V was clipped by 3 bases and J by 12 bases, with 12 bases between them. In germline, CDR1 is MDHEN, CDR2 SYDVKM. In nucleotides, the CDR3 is TGTGCCAGCAGTTTGTCCCGAGGTCACATATATTTT. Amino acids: CASSLSRGHIYF. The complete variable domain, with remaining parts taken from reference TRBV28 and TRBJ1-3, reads DVKVTQSSRYLVKRTGEKVFLECVQDMDHENMFWYRQDPGLGLRLIYFSYDVKMKEKGDIPEGYSVSREKKERFSLILESASTNQTSMYLCASSLSRGHIYFGEGSWLTVV.

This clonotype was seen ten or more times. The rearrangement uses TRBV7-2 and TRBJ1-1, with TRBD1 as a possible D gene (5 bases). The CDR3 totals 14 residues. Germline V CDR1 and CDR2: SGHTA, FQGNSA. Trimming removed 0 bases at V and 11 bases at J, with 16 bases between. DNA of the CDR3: TGTGCCAGCAGCTTAGCAGTATTTAGGGGCGTCGCTTTCTTT. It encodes CASSLAVFRGVAFF. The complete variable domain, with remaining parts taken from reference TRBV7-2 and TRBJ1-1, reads GAGVSQSPSNKVTEKGKDVELRCDPISGHTALYWYRQSLGQGLEFLIYFQGNSAPDKSGLPSDRFSAERTGGSVSTLTIQRTQQEDSAVYLCASSLAVFRGVAFFGQGTRLTVV.

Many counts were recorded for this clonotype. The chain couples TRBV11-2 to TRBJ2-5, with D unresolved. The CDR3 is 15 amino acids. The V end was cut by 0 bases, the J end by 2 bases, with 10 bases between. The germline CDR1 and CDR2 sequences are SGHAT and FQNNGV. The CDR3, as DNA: TGTGCCAGCAGCTTAGACGGCGCGGAACAAGAGACCCAGTACTTC. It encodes CASSLDGAEQETQYF.

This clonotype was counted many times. The CDR3 loop reads CSASITGYTEAFF. For the CDR3, the DNA is TGCAGTGCTAGTATAACAGGTTACACTGAAGCTTTCTTT. This chain connects TRBV20-1 to TRBJ1-1; D perhaps matches TRBD1 (5 bases). CDR1 DFQATT and CDR2 SNEGSKA come from the germline V gene (reference sequence). V lost 3 bases and J lost 3, with 11 bases in between. This CDR3 has 13 residues.

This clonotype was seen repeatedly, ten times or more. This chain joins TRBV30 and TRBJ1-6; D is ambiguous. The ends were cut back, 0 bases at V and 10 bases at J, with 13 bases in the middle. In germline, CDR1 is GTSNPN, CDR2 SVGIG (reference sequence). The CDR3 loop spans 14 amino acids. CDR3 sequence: CAWSVDARESPLHF. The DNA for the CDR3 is TGTGCCTGGAGTGTGGACGCGCGGGAGTCACCCCTCCACTTT.

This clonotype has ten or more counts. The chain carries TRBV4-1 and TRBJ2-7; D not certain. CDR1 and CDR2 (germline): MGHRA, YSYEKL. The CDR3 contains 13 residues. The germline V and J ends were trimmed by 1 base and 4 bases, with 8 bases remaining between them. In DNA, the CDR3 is TGCGCCAGCAGCCAAGTCATGTCTTACGAGCAGTACTTC. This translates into CASSQVMSYEQYF.

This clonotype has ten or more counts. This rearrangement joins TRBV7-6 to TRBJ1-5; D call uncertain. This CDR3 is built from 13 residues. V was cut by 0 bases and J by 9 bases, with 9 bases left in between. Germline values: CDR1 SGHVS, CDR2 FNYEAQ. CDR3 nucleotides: TGTGCCAGCAGCTTAGCAGTTGGCGGGCCCCAGCATTTT. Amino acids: CASSLAVGGPQHF.

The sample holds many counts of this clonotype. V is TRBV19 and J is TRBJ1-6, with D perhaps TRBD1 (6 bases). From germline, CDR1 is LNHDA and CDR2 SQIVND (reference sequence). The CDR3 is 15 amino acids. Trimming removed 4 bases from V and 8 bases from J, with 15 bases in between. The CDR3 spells CASSTPQGLDSPLHF. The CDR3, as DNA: TGTGCCAGTAGTACTCCACAGGGATTGGATTCACCCCTCCACTTT.

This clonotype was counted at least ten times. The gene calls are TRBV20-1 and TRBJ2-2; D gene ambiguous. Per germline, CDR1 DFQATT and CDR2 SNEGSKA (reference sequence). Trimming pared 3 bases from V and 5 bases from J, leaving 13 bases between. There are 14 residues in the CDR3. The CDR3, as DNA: TGCAGTGCTAGTGGGGTGGCATGGACCGGGGAGCTGTTTTTT. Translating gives CSASGVAWTGELFF.